The 20 T cell receptor beta chains listed next were all sequenced from one sample in a study of cytomegalovirus exposure and HLA in healthy donors. Researchers ran the PCR with 60 Vbeta and 13 Jbeta primers. Sequenced by immunoSEQ multiplex PCR; TCRdb stores in-frame clones only, minus some. The sample includes about 180,000 clones, 80% of them seen just once. Input material: PBMCs. The source is a man between 35 and 55 years old in good health and CMV-seronegative.

The chain is built from TRBV7-2 and TRBJ2-5, with TRBD1 matching 7 bases. J lost 4 bases, V lost 1 base, and 3 bases had no gene match. This CDR3 spans 14 amino acids. Germline-derived CDR1 and CDR2 are SGHTA and FQGNSA. The CDR3 loop is CASSLVTGVETQYF. CDR3 sequence (DNA): TGTGCCAGCAGCTTAGTTACAGGGGTAGAGACCCAGTACTTC.

The chain joins TRBV5-1 to TRBJ2-1; the match to TRBD1 covers 7 bases. Germline V gene lookup returns CDR1 SGHRS and CDR2 YFSETQ. This CDR3 region has 15 residues. V lost 3 bases, J lost 2 bases, and 5 bases stayed unmatched. The CDR3 coding sequence is TGCGCCAGCAGCTCTACAGGGGTTGCCTACAATGAGCAGTTCTTC. Translating gives CASSSTGVAYNEQFF. The full variable domain, with the rest looked up from reference TRBV5-1 and TRBJ2-1, is KAGVTQTPRYLIKTRGQQVTLSCSPISGHRSVSWYQQTPGQGLQFLFEYFSETQRNKGNFPGRFSGRQFSNSRSEMNVSTLELGDSALYLCASSSTGVAYNEQFFGPGTRLTVL.

The chain employs TRBV7-3 and TRBJ1-2; a possible D gene is TRBD1 (6 bases). Trimming pared 6 bases from V and 7 bases from J, leaving 15 bases between. The CDR3 spans 13 residues. Per the germline V gene, CDR1 is SGHTA and CDR2 is FQGTGA. Written as DNA, the CDR3 is TGTGCCAGCAGTTTATCTCAAGGGGGTGGCTACACCTTC. Protein: CASSLSQGGGYTF.

The chain joins TRBV9 to TRBJ1-2; 7 bases are a match to TRBD1. This CDR3 has 15 amino acids. Germline lookup yields CDR1 SGDLS and CDR2 YYNGEE. The trim removed 4 bases at V and 5 bases at J, leaving 11 bases unmatched. In DNA, the CDR3 is TGTGCCAGCAGCACAGAAGTAGGGGGCATATATGGCTACACCTTC. Translation: CASSTEVGGIYGYTF.

This rearrangement joins TRBV7-7 to TRBJ2-5, with 14 bases aligning to TRBD2. In germline, CDR1 is SSHAT, CDR2 FNYEAQ (reference sequence). This CDR3 comprises 16 residues. Trimming cost V 5 bases and J 3 bases; bases outside gene matches: 5. CDR3 residues: CASSPAGLAGEETQYF. In DNA form, the CDR3 reads TGTGCCAGCAGCCCGGCGGGACTAGCGGGGGAAGAGACCCAGTACTTC.

The chain has TRBV4-1 and TRBJ2-7; the match to TRBD2 covers 11 bases. The CDR3 is 16 residues long. Losses at the gene ends were 3 bases for V and 0 bases for J; bases not matched to a gene: 4. Per germline, CDR1 MGHRA and CDR2 YSYEKL. CDR3 amino acids: CASSQVAGGLSYEQYF. CDR3 bases: TGCGCCAGCAGCCAGGTAGCGGGAGGGCTCTCCTACGAGCAGTACTTC.

The V and J genes are TRBV27 and TRBJ1-2; 8 nucleotides align to TRBD1. CDR1 and CDR2 (germline): MNHEY, SMNVEV (reference sequence). This CDR3 spans 15 amino acids. Trimming removed 4 bases from V and 5 bases from J; junction bases left unmatched: 9. The CDR3 loop reads CASSSSPGQAYGYTF. The CDR3 DNA reads TGTGCCAGCAGTTCCTCACCGGGACAGGCGTATGGCTACACCTTC.

This clone appeared a few times. This rearrangement joins TRBV7-2 to TRBJ1-5; 7 nucleotides align to TRBD1. The V and J ends lost 5 bases and 6 bases, in that order; junction bases with no gene match: 7. The germline CDR1 and CDR2 sequences are SGHTA and FQGNSA. This CDR3 has 14 residues. The CDR3 DNA reads as TGTGCCAGCAGCACGACAGGGTCGGTTCAGCCCCAGCATTTT. This translates into CASSTTGSVQPQHF.

The gene calls are TRBV30 and TRBJ1-4; 7 positions agree with TRBD1. The CDR3 loop spans 15 amino acids. Trimming removed 2 bases from V and 8 bases from J; junction bases left unmatched: 11. Germline V gene sequence: CDR1 GTSNPN, CDR2 SVGIG (reference sequence). The CDR3 protein is CAWSTPTGLGEKLFF. The CDR3 nucleotides read TGTGCCTGGAGTACCCCGACAGGGCTAGGCGAAAAACTGTTTTTT.

The chain joins TRBV10-1 to TRBJ2-5; TRBD1 agrees at 7 bases. CDR1 and CDR2 (germline): WNHNN, SYGVQD (reference sequence). The CDR3 spans 13 residues. V shed 10 bases and J 5 bases; nucleotides not matched to a gene: 10. DNA for the CDR3: TGCGCCATTCTAGAGGGGGCTAGGGAGACCCAGTACTTC. Amino acid sequence: CAILEGARETQYF.

This clone was seen more than once but under ten times. The V and J genes are TRBV7-9 and TRBJ1-3, with D tentatively TRBD1 (6 bases). The CDR3 has 14 amino acids. Trimming left V 2 bases short and J 2 bases short, with 7 bases between. The germline CDR1 and CDR2 sequences are SEHNR and FQNEAQ (reference sequence). The CDR3 protein is CASSLKGAGNTIYF. In nucleotides, the CDR3 is TGTGCCAGCAGCTTAAAGGGGGCTGGAAACACCATATATTTT.

The V gene is TRBV29-1, the J gene TRBJ1-1, with unresolved D. Trimming took 5 bases from V and 2 from J, leaving 6 bases between them. Germline loops: CDR1 SQVTM, CDR2 ANQGSEA. This CDR3 contains 11 residues. The CDR3 DNA reads TGCAGCGTTCGCAGTAACACTGAAGCTTTCTTT. This translates into CSVRSNTEAFF.

This clone was counted between two and nine times. The chain couples TRBV19 to TRBJ2-1; 8 bases are shared with TRBD2. Germline V gene lookup returns CDR1 LNHDA and CDR2 SQIVND (reference sequence). Trimming at V came to 3 bases and at J to 7 bases, leaving 8 bases not matched to a gene. The CDR3 covers 15 residues. The CDR3 nucleotides are TGTGCCAGTAGTATCCCGGGACTAGAATATAATGAGCAGTTCTTC. Its translation: CASSIPGLEYNEQFF.

This clone was observed once. The chain is built from TRBV9 and TRBJ1-5; tentative D call: TRBD1 (5 bases). With 3 bases removed from V and 7 bases from J, the gap between germline ends came to 11 bases. There are 13 residues in the CDR3. Germline CDR1 is SGDLS and CDR2 is YYNGEE. The CDR3 DNA reads TGTGCCAGCAGCGCATCACAGGAGCAGCCCCAGCATTTT. Residues: CASSASQEQPQHF.

The chain carries TRBV4-1 and TRBJ1-5, with a possible D match to TRBD1 (5 bases). Trimming shortened V by 0 bases and J by 5 bases, and 14 bases separated the two germline ends. This CDR3 has 16 residues. The V gene's germline CDR1 is MGHRA and CDR2 YSYEKL. DNA of the CDR3: TGCGCCAGCAGCCAAGAAAGAGGCAGGGTAGATCAGCCCCAGCATTTT. Translating it yields CASSQERGRVDQPQHF.

This chain uses TRBV7-2 with TRBJ2-1; TRBD2 might be the D (6 bases). The CDR3 length is 16 residues. V was pared by 0 bases and J by 1 base, with 10 bases between. Per the germline V gene, CDR1 is SGHTA and CDR2 is FQGNSA. CDR3 residues: CASSLAGTSSYNEQFF. The CDR3 nucleotides are TGTGCCAGCAGCTTAGCCGGGACTTCTTCCTACAATGAGCAGTTCTTC.

V and J are TRBV10-3 and TRBJ2-7; 10 bases line up with TRBD2. Per germline, CDR1 ENHRY and CDR2 SYGVKD. The CDR3 totals 13 residues. J was trimmed by 5 bases and V by 8 bases; bases with no gene match: 6. The CDR3 reads CAIAPSGSDEQYF. CDR3 in DNA: TGTGCCATCGCTCCTAGCGGGAGCGACGAGCAGTACTTC.

This sequence joins TRBV12-5 and TRBJ1-5; 7 bases match TRBD1. Germline trimming cut 5 bases from V and 3 bases from J; bases unmatched to any gene: 4. CDR1 and CDR2 (germline): LGHNT, FRNRAP. This CDR3 has 14 residues. The DNA of the CDR3 is TGTGCTAGTGGTCCGGACAGGATCAATCAGCCCCAGCATTTT. It translates to CASGPDRINQPQHF.

The sample holds a few counts of this clone. J is TRBJ2-7 and V is TRBV5-1, with TRBD1 as a possible D gene (6 bases). The V end was cut by 4 bases, the J end by 3 bases, with 11 bases between. The CDR3 covers 13 residues. CDR1 SGHRS and CDR2 YFSETQ come from the germline V gene. The CDR3 DNA reads TGCGCCAGCAGCCTGCCGACAGGCTACGAGCAGTACTTC. This translates into CASSLPTGYEQYF. Based on the CDR3 plus reference TRBV5-1 and TRBJ2-7, the full variable domain is KAGVTQTPRYLIKTRGQQVTLSCSPISGHRSVSWYQQTPGQGLQFLFEYFSETQRNKGNFPGRFSGRQFSNSRSEMNVSTLELGDSALYLCASSLPTGYEQYFGPGTRLTVT.

V and J are TRBV6-1 and TRBJ1-3; 7 bases fit TRBD1. The ends lost 1 base at V and 4 bases at J; junction bases unmatched: 4. CDR1 MNHNS and CDR2 SASEGT come from the germline V gene. This CDR3 has 15 amino acids. For the CDR3, the DNA is TGTGCCAGCAGTGAAGGAGGGGGCCAAGGAAACACCATATATTTT. The encoded protein is CASSEGGGQGNTIYF.